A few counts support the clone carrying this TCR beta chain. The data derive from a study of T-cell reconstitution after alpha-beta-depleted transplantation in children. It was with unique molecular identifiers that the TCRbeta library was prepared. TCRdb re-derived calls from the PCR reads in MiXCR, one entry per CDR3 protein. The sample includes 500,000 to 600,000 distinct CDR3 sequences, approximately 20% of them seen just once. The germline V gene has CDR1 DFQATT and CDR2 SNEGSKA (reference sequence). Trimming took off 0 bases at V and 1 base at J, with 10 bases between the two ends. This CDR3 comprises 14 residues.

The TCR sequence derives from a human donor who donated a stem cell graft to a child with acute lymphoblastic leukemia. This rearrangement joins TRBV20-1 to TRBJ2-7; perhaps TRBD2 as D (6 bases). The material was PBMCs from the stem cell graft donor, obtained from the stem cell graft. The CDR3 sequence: CSARDKGTSYEQYF. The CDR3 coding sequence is TGCAGTGCTAGAGATAAGGGGACTTCCTACGAGCAGTACTTC.